This T cell receptor (beta chain) originates from a study of CD8 T cells in ankylosing spondylitis. Broader study findings: For ankylosing spondylitis blood, a TCR beta motif of eight or nine highly homologous variants appeared characteristic. Disease-linked clones were CD8+ and relatively rare in peripheral blood.

TCRdb processed the 5' RACE reads anew with MiXCR; each CDR3 protein has one entry. The table includes some 220,000 distinct CDR3 sequences, about 6.7% detected once. This clonotype was picked up many times. Antigen specificity is unknown. The CDR3 is 14 residues long. The V and J ends lost 5 bases and 3 bases respectively, with 11 bases between them. Germline assignment: CDR1 MNHEY and CDR2 SMNVEV (reference sequence). This chain uses TRBV27 with TRBJ2-1, with D possibly being TRBD1 (5 bases). What was sequenced was blood, either unsorted or a sorted T cell fraction (not recorded which). This clonotype was obtained from a male donor with ankylosing spondylitis. The CDR3 DNA sequence: TGTGCCAGCAGTCTGCGACAGCACTACAATGAGCAGTTCTTC. Residues: CASSLRQHYNEQFF.